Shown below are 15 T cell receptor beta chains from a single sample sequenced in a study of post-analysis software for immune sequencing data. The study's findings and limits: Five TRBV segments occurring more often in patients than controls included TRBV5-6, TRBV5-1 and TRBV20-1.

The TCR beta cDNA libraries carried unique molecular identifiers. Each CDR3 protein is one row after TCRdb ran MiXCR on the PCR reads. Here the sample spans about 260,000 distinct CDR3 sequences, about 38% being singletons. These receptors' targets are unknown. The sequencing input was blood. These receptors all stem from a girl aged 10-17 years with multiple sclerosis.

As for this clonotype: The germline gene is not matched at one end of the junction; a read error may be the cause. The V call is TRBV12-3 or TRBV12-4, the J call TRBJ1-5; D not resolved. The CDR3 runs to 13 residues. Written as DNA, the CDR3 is TGTACCAGCAGGCTACTAGGCGATCAGCCCCAGCATTTT. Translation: CTSRLLGDQPQHF.

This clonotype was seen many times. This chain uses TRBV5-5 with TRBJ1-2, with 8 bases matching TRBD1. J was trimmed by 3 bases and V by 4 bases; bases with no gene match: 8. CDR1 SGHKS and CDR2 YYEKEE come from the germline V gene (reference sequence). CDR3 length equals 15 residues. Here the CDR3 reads CASSQEGQDHYGYTF. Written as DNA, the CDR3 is TGTGCCAGCAGCCAAGAGGGACAGGACCACTATGGCTACACCTTC. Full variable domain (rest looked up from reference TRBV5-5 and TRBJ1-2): DAGVTQSPTHLIKTRGQQVTLRCSPISGHKSVSWYQQVLGQGPQFIFQYYEKEERGRGNFPDRFSARQFPNYSSELNVNALLLGDSALYLCASSQEGQDHYGYTFGSGTRLTVV.

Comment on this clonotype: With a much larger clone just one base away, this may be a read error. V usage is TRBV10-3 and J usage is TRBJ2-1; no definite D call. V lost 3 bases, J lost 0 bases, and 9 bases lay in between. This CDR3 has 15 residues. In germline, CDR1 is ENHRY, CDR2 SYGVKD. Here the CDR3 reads CAISEGSFSYNEQFF. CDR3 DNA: TGTGCCATCAGTGAAGGCAGTTTCTCCTACAATGAGCAGTTCTTC.

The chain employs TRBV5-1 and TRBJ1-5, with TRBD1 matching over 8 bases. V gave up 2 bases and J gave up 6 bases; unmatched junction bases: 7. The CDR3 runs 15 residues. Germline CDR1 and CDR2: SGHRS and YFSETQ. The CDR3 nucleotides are TGCGCCAGCAGCTTAGCAGGGGGCTCTGTTCAGCCCCAGCATTTT. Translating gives CASSLAGGSVQPQHF.

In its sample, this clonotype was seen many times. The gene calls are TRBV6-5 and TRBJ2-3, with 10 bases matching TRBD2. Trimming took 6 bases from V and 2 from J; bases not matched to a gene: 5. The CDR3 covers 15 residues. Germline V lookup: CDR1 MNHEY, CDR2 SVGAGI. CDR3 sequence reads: CASSNGLAVTDTQYF. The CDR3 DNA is TGTGCCAGCAGCAACGGACTAGCGGTCACAGATACGCAGTATTTT.

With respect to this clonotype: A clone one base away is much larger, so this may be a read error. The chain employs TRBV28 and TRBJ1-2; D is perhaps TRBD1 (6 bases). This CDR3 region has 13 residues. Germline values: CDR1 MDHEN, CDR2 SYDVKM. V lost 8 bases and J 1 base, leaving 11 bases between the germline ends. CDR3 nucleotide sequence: TGTGCCAGCGGGACATCGCTTAACTATGGCTACACCTTC. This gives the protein CASGTSLNYGYTF.

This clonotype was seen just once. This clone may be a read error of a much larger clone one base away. CDR3 DNA: TGTGCCAGCAGACCCGGGACAGGGGGCACGGATACGCAGTATTTT. This encodes CASRPGTGGTDTQYF. This chain uses TRBV12-3 or TRBV12-4 with TRBJ2-3; TRBD1 agrees at 12 bases. The CDR3 is 15 amino acids.

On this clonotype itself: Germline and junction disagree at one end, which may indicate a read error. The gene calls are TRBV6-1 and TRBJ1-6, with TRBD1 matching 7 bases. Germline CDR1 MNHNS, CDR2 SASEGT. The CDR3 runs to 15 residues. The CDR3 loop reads CASSERQGGNSPPHF. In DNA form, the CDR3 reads TGTGCCAGCAGTGAACGCCAGGGGGGTAATTCACCCCCCCACTTT.

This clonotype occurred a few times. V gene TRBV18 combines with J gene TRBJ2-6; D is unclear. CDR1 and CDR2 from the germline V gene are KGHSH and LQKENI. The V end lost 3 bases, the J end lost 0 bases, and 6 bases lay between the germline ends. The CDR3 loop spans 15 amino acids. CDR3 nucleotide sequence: TGTGCCAGCTCACCCCCTCGCTCTGGGGCCAACGTCCTGACTTTC. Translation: CASSPPRSGANVLTF.

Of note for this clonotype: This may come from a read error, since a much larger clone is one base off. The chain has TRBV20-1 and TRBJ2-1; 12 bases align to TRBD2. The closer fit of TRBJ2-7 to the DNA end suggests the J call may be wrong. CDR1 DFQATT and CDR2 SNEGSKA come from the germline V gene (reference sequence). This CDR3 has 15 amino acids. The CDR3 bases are TGCAGTGCTCCAGCCCTAGCGGGAGGGCACAATGAGCAGTACTTC. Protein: CSAPALAGGHNEQYF.

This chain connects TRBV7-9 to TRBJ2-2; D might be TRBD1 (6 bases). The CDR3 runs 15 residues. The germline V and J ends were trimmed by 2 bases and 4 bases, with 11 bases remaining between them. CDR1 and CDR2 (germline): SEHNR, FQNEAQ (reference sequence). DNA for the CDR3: TGTGCCAGCAGCTTATCTGGGGGCGGCACCGGGGAGCTGTTTTTT. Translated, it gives CASSLSGGGTGELFF.

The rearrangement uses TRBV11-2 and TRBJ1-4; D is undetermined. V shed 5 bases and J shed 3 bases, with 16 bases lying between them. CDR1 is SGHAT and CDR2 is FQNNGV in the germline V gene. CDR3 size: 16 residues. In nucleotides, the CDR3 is TGTGCCAGCAGCGGCCGACCTATGATCCCTAATGAAAAACTGTTTTTT. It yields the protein CASSGRPMIPNEKLFF.

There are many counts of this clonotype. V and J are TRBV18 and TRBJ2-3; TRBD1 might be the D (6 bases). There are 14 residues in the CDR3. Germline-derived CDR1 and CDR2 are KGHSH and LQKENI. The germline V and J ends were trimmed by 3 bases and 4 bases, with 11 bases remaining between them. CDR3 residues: CASSPTGRADTQYF. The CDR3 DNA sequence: TGTGCCAGCTCACCTACAGGGCGGGCAGATACGCAGTATTTT.

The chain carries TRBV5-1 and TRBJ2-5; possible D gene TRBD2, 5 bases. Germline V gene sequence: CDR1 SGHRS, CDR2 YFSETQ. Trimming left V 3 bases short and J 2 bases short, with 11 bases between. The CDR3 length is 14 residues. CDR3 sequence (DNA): TGCGCCAGCAGCTCCCCGGAGGATCAAGAGACCCAGTACTTC. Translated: CASSSPEDQETQYF. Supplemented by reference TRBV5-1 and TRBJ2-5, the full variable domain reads KAGVTQTPRYLIKTRGQQVTLSCSPISGHRSVSWYQQTPGQGLQFLFEYFSETQRNKGNFPGRFSGRQFSNSRSEMNVSTLELGDSALYLCASSSPEDQETQYFGPGTRLLVL.

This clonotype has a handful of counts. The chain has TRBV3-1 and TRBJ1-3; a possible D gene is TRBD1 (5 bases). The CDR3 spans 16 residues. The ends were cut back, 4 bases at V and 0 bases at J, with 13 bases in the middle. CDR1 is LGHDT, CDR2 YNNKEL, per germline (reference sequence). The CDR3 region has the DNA TGTGCCAGCAGCCCTCGGGACGGGGCCTCTGGAAACACCATATATTTT. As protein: CASSPRDGASGNTIYF. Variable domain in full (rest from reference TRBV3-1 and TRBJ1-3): DTAVSQTPKYLVTQMGNDKSIKCEQNLGHDTMYWYKQDSKKFLKIMFSYNNKELIINETVPNRFSPKSPDKAHLNLHINSLELGDSAVYFCASSPRDGASGNTIYFGEGSWLTVV.